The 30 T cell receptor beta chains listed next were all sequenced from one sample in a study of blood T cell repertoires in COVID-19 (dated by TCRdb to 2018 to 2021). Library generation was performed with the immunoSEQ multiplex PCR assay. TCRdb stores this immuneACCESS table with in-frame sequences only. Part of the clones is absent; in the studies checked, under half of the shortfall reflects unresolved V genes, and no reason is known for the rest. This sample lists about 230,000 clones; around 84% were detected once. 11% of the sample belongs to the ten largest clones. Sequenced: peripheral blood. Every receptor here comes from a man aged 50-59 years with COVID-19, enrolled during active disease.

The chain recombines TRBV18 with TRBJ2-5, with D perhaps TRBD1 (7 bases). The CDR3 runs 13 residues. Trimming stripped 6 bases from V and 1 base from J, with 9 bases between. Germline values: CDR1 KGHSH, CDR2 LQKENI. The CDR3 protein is CASSRDSQETQYF. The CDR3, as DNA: TGTGCCAGCTCGCGGGACAGCCAAGAGACCCAGTACTTC.

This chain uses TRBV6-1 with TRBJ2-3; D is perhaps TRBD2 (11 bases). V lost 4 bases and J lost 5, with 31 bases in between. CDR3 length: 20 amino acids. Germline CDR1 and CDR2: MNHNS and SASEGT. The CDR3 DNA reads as TGTGCCAGCAGTGTTCCCGGGACAGGGGCGCTAGCGGGGGGTATAGATACGCAGTATTTT. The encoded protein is CASSVPGTGALAGGIDTQYF.

This chain's CDR3 is CASSKQPWETQYF. CDR3 sequence (DNA): TGTGCCAGTAGTAAGCAACCTTGGGAGACCCAGTACTTC. This chain links TRBV19 with TRBJ2-5; D not certain. CDR3 size: 13 residues. Per the germline V gene, CDR1 is LNHDA and CDR2 is SQIVND (reference sequence). Trimming cost V 4 bases and J 5 bases, with 11 bases left between them.

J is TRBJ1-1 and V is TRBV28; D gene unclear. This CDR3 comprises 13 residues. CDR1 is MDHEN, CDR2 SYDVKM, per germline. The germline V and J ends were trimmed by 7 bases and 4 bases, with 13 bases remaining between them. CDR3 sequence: CASITGTVTEAFF. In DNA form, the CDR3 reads TGTGCCAGCATCACTGGTACAGTCACTGAAGCTTTCTTT.

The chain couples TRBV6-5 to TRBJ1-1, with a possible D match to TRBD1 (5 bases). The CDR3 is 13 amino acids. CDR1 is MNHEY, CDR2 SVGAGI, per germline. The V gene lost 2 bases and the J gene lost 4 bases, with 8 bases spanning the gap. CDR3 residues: CASSYQGSTEAFF. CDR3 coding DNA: TGTGCCAGCAGTTACCAGGGTAGCACTGAAGCTTTCTTT.

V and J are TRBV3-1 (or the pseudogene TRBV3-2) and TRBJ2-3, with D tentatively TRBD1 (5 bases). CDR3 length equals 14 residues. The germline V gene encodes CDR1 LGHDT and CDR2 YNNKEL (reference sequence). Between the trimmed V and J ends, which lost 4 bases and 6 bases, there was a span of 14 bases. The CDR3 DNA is TGTGCCAGCAGCCGCCGGGTAGGGGCGGATACGCAGTATTTT. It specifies CASSRRVGADTQYF.

In nucleotides, the CDR3 is TGCGCCAGCAGTTTACCGACAGGGAAGGACGAGCAGTACTTC. This codes for CASSLPTGKDEQYF. The chain combines TRBV5-1 with TRBJ2-7, with 7 bases that match TRBD1. CDR1 and CDR2 from the germline V gene are SGHRS and YFSETQ. V dropped 5 bases and J dropped 5; count of bases not matched to a gene: 10. The CDR3 extends over 14 amino acids. Drawing the rest from reference TRBV5-1 and TRBJ2-7, the complete variable domain is KAGVTQTPRYLIKTRGQQVTLSCSPISGHRSVSWYQQTPGQGLQFLFEYFSETQRNKGNFPGRFSGRQFSNSRSEMNVSTLELGDSALYLCASSLPTGKDEQYFGPGTRLTVT.

For the CDR3, the DNA is TGCGCCAGCAGCTTGGGACAGGGCGGCGATGGCTACACCTTC. Translated: CASSLGQGGDGYTF. The chain is built from TRBV5-1 and TRBJ1-2; TRBD1 matches 7 bases. J was trimmed by 6 bases and V by 0 bases; bases with no gene match: 5. This CDR3 contains 14 residues. Germline V gives CDR1 SGHRS, CDR2 YFSETQ.

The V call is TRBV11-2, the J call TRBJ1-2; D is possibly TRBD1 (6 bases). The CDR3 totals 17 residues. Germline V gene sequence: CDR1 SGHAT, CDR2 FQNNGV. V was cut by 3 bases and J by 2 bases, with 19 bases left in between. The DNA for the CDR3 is TGTGCCAGCAGCTTCGGACAGCCAAATCAAGGGAACTATGGCTACACCTTC. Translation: CASSFGQPNQGNYGYTF.

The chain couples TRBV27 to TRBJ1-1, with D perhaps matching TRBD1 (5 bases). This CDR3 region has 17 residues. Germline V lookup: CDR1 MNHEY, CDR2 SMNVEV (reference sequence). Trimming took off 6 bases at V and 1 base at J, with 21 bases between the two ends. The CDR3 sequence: CASSPRAGQGRNTEAFF. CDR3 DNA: TGTGCCAGCAGCCCAAGGGCGGGGCAGGGCCGGAACACTGAAGCTTTCTTT.

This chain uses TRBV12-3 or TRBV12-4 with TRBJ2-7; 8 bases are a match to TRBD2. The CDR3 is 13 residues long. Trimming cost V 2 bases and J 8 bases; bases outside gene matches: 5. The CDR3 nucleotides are TGTGCCAGCAGTTTATCGGGGGGGGCAAAGCAGTACTTC. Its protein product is CASSLSGGAKQYF.

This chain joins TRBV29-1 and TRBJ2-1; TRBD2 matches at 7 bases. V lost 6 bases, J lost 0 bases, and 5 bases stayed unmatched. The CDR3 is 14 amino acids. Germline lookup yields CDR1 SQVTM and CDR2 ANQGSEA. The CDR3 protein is CSVPSGNSYNEQFF. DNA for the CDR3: TGCAGCGTCCCTAGCGGAAACTCCTACAATGAGCAGTTCTTC.

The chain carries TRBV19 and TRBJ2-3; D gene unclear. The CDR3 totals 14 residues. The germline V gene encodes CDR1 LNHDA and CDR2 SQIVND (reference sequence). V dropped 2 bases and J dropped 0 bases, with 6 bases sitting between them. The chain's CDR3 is CASSILSSTDTQYF. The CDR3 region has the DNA TGTGCCAGTAGTATATTATCTAGCACAGATACGCAGTATTTT.

CDR3 loop: CASSLESTSTNEKLFF. In DNA form, the CDR3 reads TGTGCCAGCAGTTTAGAGTCGACTTCAACTAATGAAAAACTGTTTTTT. The chain carries TRBV27 and TRBJ1-4; no clear D. The CDR3 is 16 amino acids. CDR1 and CDR2 (germline): MNHEY, SMNVEV (reference sequence). Trimming removed 2 bases at V and 0 bases at J, with 10 bases between. The whole variable domain, remainder taken from reference TRBV27 and TRBJ1-4, is EAQVTQNPRYLITVTGKKLTVTCSQNMNHEYMSWYRQDPGLGLRQIYYSMNVEVTDKGDVPEGYKVSRKEKRNFPLILESPSPNQTSLYFCASSLESTSTNEKLFFGSGTQLSVL.

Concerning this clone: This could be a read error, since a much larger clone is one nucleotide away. The CDR3, as DNA: TGTGCCAGCAGCCCAGGACAGTCCTATGGCTACACCTTC. The encoded protein is CASSPGQSYGYTF. This chain uses TRBV9 with TRBJ1-2, with a possible D match to TRBD1 (6 bases). CDR3 length equals 13 residues. Germline loops: CDR1 SGDLS, CDR2 YYNGEE. V shed 4 bases and J shed 4 bases, with 11 bases lying between them. The full variable domain, completed using reference TRBV9 and TRBJ1-2, is DSGVTQTPKHLITATGQRVTLRCSPRSGDLSVYWYQQSLDQGLQFLIQYYNGEERAKGNILERFSAQQFPDLHSELNLSSLELGDSALYFCASSPGQSYGYTFGSGTRLTVV.

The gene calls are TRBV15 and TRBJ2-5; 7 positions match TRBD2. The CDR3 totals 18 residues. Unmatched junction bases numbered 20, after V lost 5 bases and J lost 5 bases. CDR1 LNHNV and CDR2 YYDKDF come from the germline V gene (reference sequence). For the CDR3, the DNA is TGTGCCACCAGCCCGCCCTCCGGCGGGAGAGGTTCTAGGGAGACCCAGTACTTC. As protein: CATSPPSGGRGSRETQYF.

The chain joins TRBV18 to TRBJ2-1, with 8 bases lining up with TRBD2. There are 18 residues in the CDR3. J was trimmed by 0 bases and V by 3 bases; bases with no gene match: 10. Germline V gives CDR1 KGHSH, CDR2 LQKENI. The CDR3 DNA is TGTGCCAGCTCACCGCAACTAGCGGATCCGAGCTCCTACAATGAGCAGTTCTTC. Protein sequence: CASSPQLADPSSYNEQFF.

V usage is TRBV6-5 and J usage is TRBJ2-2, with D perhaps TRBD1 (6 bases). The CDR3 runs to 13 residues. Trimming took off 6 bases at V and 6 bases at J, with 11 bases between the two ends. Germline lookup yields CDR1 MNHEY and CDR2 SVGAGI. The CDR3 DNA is TGTGCCAGCAGCCCACAGGGAGCCGGGGAGCTGTTTTTT. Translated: CASSPQGAGELFF.

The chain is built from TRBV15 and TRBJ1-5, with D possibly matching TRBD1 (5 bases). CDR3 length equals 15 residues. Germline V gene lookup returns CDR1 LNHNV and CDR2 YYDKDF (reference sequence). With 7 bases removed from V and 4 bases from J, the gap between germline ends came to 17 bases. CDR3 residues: CATKEDKLANQPQHF. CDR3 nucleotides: TGTGCCACCAAAGAGGACAAGCTAGCGAATCAGCCCCAGCATTTT.

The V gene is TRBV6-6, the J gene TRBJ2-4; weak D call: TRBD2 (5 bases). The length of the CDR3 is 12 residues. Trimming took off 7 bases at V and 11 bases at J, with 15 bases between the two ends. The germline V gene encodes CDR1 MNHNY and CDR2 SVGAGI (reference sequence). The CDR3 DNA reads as TGTGCCAGCACCCCGGACTCCCCCCTTCAGTACTTC. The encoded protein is CASTPDSPLQYF.

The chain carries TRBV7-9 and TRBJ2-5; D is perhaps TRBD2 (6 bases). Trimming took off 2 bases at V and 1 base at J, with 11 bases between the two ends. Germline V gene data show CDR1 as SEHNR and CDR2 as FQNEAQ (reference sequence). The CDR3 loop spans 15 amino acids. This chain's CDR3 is CASSLISGVQETQYF. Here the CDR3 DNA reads TGTGCCAGCAGCTTAATCTCGGGGGTCCAAGAGACCCAGTACTTC.

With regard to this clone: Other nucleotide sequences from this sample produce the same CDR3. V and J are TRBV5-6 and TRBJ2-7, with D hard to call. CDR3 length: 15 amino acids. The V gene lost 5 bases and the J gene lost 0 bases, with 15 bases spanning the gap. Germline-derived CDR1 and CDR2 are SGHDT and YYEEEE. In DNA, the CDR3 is TGTGCCAGCAGTCCTAACCCAGGAACCTCCTACGAGCAGTACTTC. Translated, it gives CASSPNPGTSYEQYF.

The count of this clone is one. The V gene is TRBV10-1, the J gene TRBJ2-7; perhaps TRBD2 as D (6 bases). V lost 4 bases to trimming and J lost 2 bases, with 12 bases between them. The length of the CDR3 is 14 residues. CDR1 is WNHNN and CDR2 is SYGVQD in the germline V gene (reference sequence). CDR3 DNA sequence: TGCGCCAGCAGTGGGGTCGGGAGTCCCTACGAGCAGTACTTC. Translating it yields CASSGVGSPYEQYF.

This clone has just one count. CDR3 in amino acids: CASSSDKNTGELFF. The CDR3 region has the DNA TGTGCCAGCAGCTCAGACAAGAACACCGGGGAGCTGTTTTTT. The chain carries TRBV7-6 and TRBJ2-2; D ambiguous. The CDR3 spans 14 residues. V was pared by 4 bases and J by 1 base, with 7 bases between. Germline CDR1 SGHVS, CDR2 FNYEAQ.

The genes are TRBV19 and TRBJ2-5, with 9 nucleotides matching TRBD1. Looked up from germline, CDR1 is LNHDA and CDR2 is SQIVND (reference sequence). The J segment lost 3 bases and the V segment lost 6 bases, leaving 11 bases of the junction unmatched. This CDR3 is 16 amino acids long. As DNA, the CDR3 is TGTGCCAGTAGCGGCCGTTTGGACAGGGGCGAAGAGACCCAGTACTTC. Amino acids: CASSGRLDRGEETQYF.

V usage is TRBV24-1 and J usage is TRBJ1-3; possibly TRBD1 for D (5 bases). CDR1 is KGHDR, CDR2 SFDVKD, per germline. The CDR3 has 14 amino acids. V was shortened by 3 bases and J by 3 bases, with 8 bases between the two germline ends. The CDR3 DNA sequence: TGTGCCACCAGTGATGCCGACAGTGGAAACACCATATATTTT. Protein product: CATSDADSGNTIYF.

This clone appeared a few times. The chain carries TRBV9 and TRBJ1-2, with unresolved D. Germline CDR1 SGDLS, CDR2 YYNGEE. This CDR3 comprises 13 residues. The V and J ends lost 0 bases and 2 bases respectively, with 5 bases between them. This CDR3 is CASSVAENYGYTF. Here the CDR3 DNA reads TGTGCCAGCAGCGTAGCCGAGAACTATGGCTACACCTTC. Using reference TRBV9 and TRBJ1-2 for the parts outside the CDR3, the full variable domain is DSGVTQTPKHLITATGQRVTLRCSPRSGDLSVYWYQQSLDQGLQFLIQYYNGEERAKGNILERFSAQQFPDLHSELNLSSLELGDSALYFCASSVAENYGYTFGSGTRLTVV.

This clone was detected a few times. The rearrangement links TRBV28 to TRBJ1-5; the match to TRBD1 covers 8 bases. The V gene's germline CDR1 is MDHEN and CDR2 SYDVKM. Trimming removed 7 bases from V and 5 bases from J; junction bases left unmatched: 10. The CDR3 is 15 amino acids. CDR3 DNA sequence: TGTGCCAGCAAGACAGGGGCTTCCGTCTATCAGCCCCAGCATTTT. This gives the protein CASKTGASVYQPQHF. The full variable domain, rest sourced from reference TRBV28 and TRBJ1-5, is DVKVTQSSRYLVKRTGEKVFLECVQDMDHENMFWYRQDPGLGLRLIYFSYDVKMKEKGDIPEGYSVSREKKERFSLILESASTNQTSMYLCASKTGASVYQPQHFGDGTRLSIL.

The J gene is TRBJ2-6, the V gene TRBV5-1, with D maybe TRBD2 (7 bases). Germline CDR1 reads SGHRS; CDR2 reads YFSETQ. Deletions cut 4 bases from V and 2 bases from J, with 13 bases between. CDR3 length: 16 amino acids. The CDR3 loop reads CASSPGGAAGANVLTF. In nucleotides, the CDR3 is TGCGCCAGCAGCCCGGGGGGCGCGGCTGGGGCCAACGTCCTGACTTTC. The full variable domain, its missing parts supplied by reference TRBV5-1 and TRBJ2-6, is KAGVTQTPRYLIKTRGQQVTLSCSPISGHRSVSWYQQTPGQGLQFLFEYFSETQRNKGNFPGRFSGRQFSNSRSEMNVSTLELGDSALYLCASSPGGAAGANVLTFGAGSRLTVL.

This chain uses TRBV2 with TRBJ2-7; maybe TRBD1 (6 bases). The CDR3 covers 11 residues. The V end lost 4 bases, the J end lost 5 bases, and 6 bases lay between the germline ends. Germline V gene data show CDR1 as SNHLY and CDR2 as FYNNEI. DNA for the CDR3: TGTGCCAGCAGTGCAGGGGACGAGCAGTACTTC. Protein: CASSAGDEQYF.